Given below is one T cell receptor (beta chain) in context. The V gene lost 4 bases and the J gene lost 4 bases, with 13 bases spanning the gap. CDR3 length equals 14 residues. Germline assignment: CDR1 MNHGY and CDR2 SVAAGI. The record originates from a study of cytomegalovirus exposure and HLA in healthy donors. The method was immunoSEQ multiplex PCR; TCRdb's version includes in-frame clones alone and lacks a portion of them. The sample holds 80,000 to 100,000 clones, around 85% seen once. This clonotype was sampled from a woman in her 30s in good health and CMV-seronegative. The chain carries TRBV6-9 and TRBJ1-2; D gene unclear. Sequencing used PBMCs. This CDR3 reads CASSFSSRSYGYTF. CDR3 DNA sequence: TGTGCCAGCAGTTTCAGTAGTAGGAGCTATGGCTACACCTTC.